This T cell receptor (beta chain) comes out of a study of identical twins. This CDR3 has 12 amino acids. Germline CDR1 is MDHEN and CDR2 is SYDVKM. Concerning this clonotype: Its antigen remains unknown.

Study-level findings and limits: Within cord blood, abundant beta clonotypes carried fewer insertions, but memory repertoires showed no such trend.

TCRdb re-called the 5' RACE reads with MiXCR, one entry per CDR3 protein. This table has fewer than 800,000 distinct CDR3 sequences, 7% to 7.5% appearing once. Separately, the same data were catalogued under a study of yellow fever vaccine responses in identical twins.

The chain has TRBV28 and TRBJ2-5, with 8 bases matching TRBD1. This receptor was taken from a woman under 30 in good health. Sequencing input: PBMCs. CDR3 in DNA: TGTGCGTGCAGGGGGCTACGGGAGACCCAGTACTTC. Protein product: CACRGLRETQYF.